This T cell receptor beta chain was captured by sequencing in a study of cytomegalovirus exposure and HLA in healthy donors. Study overall: Earlier, some 200 million T cells were analyzed, and fewer than 120 million unique TCR beta sequences were found among them.

Germline CDR1 MDHEN, CDR2 SYDVKM. CDR3 length: 14 amino acids. V was shortened by 6 bases and J by 0 bases, with 9 bases between the two germline ends. In the PCR, 60 Vbeta and 13 Jbeta primers were used. Repertoires were generated with immunoSEQ multiplex PCR, while TCRdb's copy carries only in-frame clones and drops some. Of roughly 100,000 clones in the sample, more than 60% were seen once. This clone was seen a handful of times. What it recognizes is unknown. General observations from the study: At a 0.05 false discovery rate, a later analysis found 18,000 or so TCR beta sequences to be associated with HLA alleles. A few V segments could not be told apart, such as TRBV6-2 and TRBV6-3, and were left out.

The chain combines TRBV28 with TRBJ1-5; D perhaps matches TRBD1 (5 bases). Material for sequencing was PBMCs. The sequence came from a woman aged 40-49 years in good health and CMV-seropositive. This CDR3 reads CASRTTVSNQPQHF. CDR3 nucleotides: TGTGCCAGCAGGACGACAGTTAGCAATCAGCCCCAGCATTTT.